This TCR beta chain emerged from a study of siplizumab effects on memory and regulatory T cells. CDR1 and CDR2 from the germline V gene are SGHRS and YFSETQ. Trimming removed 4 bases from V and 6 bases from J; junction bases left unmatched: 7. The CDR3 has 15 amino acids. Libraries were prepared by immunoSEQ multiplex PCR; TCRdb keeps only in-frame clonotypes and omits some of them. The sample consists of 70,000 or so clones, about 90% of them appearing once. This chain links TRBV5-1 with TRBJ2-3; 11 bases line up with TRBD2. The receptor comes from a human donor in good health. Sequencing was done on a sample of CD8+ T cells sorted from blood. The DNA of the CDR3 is TGCGCCAGCAGCCGACTAGCGGGGAGCGGCGATACGCAGTATTTT. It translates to CASSRLAGSGDTQYF. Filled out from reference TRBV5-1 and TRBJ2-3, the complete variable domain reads KAGVTQTPRYLIKTRGQQVTLSCSPISGHRSVSWYQQTPGQGLQFLFEYFSETQRNKGNFPGRFSGRQFSNSRSEMNVSTLELGDSALYLCASSRLAGSGDTQYFGPGTRLTVL.